Shown below are 5 T cell receptor beta chains from a single sample sequenced in a study of blood T cell repertoires in COVID-19. The assay was immunoSEQ multiplex PCR, and TCRdb's table has in-frame clones only and misses some. This sample has tens of thousands of clones, with approximately 84% found just once. Specimen: peripheral blood. These receptor sequences come from a man in his 70s with COVID-19, enrolled during active disease.

This chain joins TRBV28 and TRBJ1-5, with D uncertain. The ends were cut back, 6 bases at V and 5 bases at J, with 8 bases in the middle. This CDR3 has 12 residues. The germline V gene has CDR1 MDHEN and CDR2 SYDVKM. CDR3 residues: CASSINYQPQHF. Written as DNA, the CDR3 is TGTGCCAGCAGCATCAATTATCAGCCCCAGCATTTT.

The V gene is TRBV27, the J gene TRBJ1-1; 8 nucleotides line up with TRBD1. The CDR3 contains 15 residues. The germline gives CDR1 MNHEY, CDR2 SMNVEV (reference sequence). Trimming took 4 bases from V and 2 from J; bases not matched to a gene: 6. The CDR3 sequence: CASSYQQGVNTEAFF. CDR3 DNA sequence: TGTGCCAGCAGTTACCAACAGGGGGTTAACACTGAAGCTTTCTTT.

The chain couples TRBV18 to TRBJ2-7, with D possibly matching TRBD1 (5 bases). Between the trimmed V and J ends, which lost 8 bases and 5 bases, there was a span of 19 bases. CDR3 size: 14 residues. The germline V gene encodes CDR1 KGHSH and CDR2 LQKENI. DNA for the CDR3: TGTGCCAGCCGAACAAAGCAGGGTAAGGACGAGCAGTACTTC. Translating it yields CASRTKQGKDEQYF.

The chain combines TRBV9 with TRBJ2-3; D possibly corresponds to TRBD2 (6 bases). The CDR3 extends over 15 amino acids. Trimming took off 3 bases at V and 4 bases at J, with 15 bases between the two ends. CDR1 and CDR2 (germline): SGDLS, YYNGEE. The DNA of the CDR3 is TGTGCCAGCAGCGAGGGTGGGGGGTTCGCAGATACGCAGTATTTT. Residues: CASSEGGGFADTQYF. Filled out from reference TRBV9 and TRBJ2-3, the complete variable domain reads DSGVTQTPKHLITATGQRVTLRCSPRSGDLSVYWYQQSLDQGLQFLIQYYNGEERAKGNILERFSAQQFPDLHSELNLSSLELGDSALYFCASSEGGGFADTQYFGPGTRLTVL.

The chain couples TRBV2 to TRBJ1-2, with D unresolved. V dropped 7 bases and J dropped 2 bases, with 8 bases sitting between them. The CDR3 covers 12 residues. The V gene's germline CDR1 is SNHLY and CDR2 FYNNEI. The CDR3 coding sequence is TGTGCCAGCACTGACGTAAACTATGGCTACACCTTC. Translated, it gives CASTDVNYGYTF.